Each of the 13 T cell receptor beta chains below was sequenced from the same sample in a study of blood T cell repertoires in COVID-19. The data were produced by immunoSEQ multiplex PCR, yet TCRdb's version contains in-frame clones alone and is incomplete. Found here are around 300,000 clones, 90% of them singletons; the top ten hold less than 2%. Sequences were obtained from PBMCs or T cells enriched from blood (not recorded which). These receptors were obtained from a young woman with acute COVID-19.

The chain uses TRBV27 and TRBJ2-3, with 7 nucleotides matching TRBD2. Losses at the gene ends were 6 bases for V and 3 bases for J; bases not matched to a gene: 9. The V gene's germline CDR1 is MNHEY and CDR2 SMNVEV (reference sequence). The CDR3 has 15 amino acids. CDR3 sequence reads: CASSLYPSGTDTQYF. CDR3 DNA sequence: TGTGCCAGCAGCCTCTATCCTAGCGGAACAGATACGCAGTATTTT.

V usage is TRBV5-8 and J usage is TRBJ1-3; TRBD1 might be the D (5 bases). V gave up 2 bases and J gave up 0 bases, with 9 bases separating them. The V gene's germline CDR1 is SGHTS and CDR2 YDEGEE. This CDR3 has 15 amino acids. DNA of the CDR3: TGTGCCAGCAGCTTCAGAGGACACTCTGGAAACACCATATATTTT. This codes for CASSFRGHSGNTIYF.

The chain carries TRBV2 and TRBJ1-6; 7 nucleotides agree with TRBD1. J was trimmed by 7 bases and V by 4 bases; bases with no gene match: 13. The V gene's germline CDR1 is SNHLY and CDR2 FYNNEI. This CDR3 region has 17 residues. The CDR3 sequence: CASSVLGLQGLNSPLHF. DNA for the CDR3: TGTGCCAGCAGTGTATTAGGGCTACAGGGGTTAAATTCACCCCTCCACTTT.

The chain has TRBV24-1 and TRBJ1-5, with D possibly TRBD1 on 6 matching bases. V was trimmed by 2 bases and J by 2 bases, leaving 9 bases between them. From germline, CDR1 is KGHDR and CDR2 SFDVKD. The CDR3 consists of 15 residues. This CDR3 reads CATSDYEGGNQPQHF. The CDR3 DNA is TGTGCCACCAGTGATTATGAGGGGGGCAATCAGCCCCAGCATTTT.

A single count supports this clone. The CDR3 loop is CASSEPSGHGYTF. CDR3 sequence (DNA): TGCGCCAGCAGTGAGCCGTCAGGCCATGGCTACACCTTC. The chain carries TRBV10-2 and TRBJ1-2; D not resolved. The CDR3 is 13 amino acids. From germline, CDR1 is WSHSY and CDR2 SAAADI. Deletions cut 2 bases from V and 6 bases from J, with 10 bases between.

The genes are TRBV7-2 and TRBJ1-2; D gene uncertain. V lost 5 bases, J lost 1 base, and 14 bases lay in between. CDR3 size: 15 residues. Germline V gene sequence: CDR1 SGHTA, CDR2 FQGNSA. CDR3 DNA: TGTGCCAGCAGCACCCCGAGTCGTGATAACTATGGCTACACCTTC. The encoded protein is CASSTPSRDNYGYTF.

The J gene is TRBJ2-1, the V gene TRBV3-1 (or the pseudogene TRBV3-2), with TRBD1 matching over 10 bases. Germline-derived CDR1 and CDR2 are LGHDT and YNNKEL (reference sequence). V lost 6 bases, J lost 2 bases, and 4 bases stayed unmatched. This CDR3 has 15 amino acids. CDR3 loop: CASRRDRGTYNEQFF. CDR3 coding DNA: TGTGCCAGCAGAAGGGACAGGGGAACCTACAATGAGCAGTTCTTC.

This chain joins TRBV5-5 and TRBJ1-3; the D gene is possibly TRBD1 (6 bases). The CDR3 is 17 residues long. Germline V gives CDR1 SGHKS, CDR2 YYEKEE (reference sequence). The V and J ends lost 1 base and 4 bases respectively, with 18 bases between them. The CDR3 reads CASSLPPRQVVGNTIYF. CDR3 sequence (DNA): TGTGCCAGCAGCTTGCCCCCACGACAGGTGGTAGGAAACACCATATATTTT.

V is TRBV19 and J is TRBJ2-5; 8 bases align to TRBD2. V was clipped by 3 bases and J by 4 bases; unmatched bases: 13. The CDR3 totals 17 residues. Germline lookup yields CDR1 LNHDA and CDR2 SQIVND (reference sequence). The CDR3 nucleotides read TGTGCCAGTAGTATTATCCCATCGGGGGGGCGTGGAGAGACCCAGTACTTC. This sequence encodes CASSIIPSGGRGETQYF.

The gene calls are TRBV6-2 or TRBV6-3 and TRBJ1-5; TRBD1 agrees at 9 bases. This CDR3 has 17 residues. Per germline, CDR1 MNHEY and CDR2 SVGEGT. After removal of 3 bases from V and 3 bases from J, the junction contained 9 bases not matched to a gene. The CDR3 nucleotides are TGTGCCAGCAGTTATTCGACAGGGGGAACGGACAATCAGCCCCAGCATTTT. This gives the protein CASSYSTGGTDNQPQHF.

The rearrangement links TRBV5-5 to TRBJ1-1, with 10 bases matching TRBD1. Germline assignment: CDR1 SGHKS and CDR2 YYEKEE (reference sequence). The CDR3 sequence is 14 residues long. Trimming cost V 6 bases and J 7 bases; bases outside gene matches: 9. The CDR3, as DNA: TGTGCCAGCAAGTTAGGACAGGGGGTTAATGAAGCTTTCTTT. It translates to CASKLGQGVNEAFF.

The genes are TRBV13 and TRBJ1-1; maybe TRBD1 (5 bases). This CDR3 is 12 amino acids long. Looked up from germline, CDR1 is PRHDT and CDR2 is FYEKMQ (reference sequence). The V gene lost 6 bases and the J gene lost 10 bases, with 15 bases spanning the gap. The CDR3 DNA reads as TGTGCCAGCAGAGGGCAGGGAAATCGAGCTTTCTTT. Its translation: CASRGQGNRAFF.

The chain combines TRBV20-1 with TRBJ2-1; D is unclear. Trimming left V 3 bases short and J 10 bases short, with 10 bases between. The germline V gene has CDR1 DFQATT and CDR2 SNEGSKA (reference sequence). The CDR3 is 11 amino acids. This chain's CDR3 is CSASLSVEQFF. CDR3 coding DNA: TGCAGTGCTAGTCTCAGCGTGGAGCAGTTCTTC.